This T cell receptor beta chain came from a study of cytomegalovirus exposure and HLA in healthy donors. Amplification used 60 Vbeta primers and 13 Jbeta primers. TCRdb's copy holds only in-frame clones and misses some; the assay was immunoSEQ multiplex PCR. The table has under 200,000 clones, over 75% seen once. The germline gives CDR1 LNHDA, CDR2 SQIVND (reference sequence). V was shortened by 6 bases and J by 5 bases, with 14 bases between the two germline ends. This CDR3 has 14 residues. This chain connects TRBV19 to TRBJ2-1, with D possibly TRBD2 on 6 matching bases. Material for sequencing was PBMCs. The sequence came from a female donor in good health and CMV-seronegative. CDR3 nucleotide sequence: TGTGCCAGTAGGAATGGGGCGGGGAACAATGAGCAGTTCTTC. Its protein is CASRNGAGNNEQFF.